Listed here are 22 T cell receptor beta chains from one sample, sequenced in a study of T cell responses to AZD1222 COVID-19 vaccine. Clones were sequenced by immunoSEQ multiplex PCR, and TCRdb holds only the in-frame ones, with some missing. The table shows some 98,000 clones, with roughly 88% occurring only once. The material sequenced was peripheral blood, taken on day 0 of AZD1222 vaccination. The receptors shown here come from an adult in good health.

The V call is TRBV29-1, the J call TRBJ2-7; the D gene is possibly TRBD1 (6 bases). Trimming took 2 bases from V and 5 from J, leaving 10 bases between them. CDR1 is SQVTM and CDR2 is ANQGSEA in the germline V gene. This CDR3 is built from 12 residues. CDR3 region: CSVEQGTNEQYF. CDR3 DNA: TGCAGCGTTGAACAGGGGACCAACGAGCAGTACTTC.

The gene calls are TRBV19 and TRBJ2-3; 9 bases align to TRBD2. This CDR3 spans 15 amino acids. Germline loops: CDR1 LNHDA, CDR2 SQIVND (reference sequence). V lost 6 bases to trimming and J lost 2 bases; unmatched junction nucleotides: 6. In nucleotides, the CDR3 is TGTGCCAGTAGACCTCTAGCGGGGTCCACAGATACGCAGTATTTT. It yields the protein CASRPLAGSTDTQYF.

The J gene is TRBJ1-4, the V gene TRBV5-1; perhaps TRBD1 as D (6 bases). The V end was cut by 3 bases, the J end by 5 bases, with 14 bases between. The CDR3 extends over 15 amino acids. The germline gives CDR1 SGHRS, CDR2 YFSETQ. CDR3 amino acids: CASSWGQGRNEKLFF. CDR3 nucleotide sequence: TGCGCCAGCAGCTGGGGGCAGGGAAGGAATGAAAAACTGTTTTTT.

The CDR3 nucleotides read TGTGCCAGCAGAGACCTGGGGGGAACTGAAGCTTTCTTT. Residues: CASRDLGGTEAFF. This chain connects TRBV27 to TRBJ1-1, with D possibly TRBD1 on 5 matching bases. Trimming took off 6 bases at V and 5 bases at J, with 13 bases between the two ends. The germline CDR1 and CDR2 sequences are MNHEY and SMNVEV (reference sequence). CDR3 length: 13 amino acids.

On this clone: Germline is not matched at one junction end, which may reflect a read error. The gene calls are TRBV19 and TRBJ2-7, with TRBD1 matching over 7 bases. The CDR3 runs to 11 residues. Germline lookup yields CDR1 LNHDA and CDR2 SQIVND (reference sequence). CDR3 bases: TGTGCCAGTATTATACAGGGGACGGGGTACTTC. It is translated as CASIIQGTGYF.

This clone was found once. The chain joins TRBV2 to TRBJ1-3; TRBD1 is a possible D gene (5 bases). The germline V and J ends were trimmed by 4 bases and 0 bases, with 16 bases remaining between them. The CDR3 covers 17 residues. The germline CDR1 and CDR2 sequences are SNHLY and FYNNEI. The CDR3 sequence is CASSGRRGLSSGNTIYF. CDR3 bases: TGTGCCAGCAGTGGTAGGAGGGGTCTAAGCTCTGGAAACACCATATATTTT. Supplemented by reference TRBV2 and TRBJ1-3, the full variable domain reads EPEVTQTPSHQVTQMGQEVILRCVPISNHLYFYWYRQILGQKVEFLVSFYNNEISEKSEIFDDQFSVERPDGSNFTLKIRSTKLEDSAMYFCASSGRRGLSSGNTIYFGEGSWLTVV.

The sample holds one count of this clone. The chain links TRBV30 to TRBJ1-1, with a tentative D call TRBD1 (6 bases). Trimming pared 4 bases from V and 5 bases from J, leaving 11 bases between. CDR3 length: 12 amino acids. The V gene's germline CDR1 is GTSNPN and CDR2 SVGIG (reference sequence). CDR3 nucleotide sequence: TGTGCCTGGACCCACAGGGATACTGAAGCTTTCTTT. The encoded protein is CAWTHRDTEAFF.

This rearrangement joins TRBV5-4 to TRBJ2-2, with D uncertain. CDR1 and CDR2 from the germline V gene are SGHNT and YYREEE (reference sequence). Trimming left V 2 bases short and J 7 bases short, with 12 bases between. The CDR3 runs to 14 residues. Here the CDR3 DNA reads TGTGCCAGCAGCTTACCGGCCAGTGGCGGGGAGCTGTTTTTT. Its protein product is CASSLPASGGELFF.

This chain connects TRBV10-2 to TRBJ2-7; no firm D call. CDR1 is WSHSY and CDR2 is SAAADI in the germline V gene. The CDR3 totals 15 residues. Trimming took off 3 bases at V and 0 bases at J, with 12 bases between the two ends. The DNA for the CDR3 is TGCGCCAGCAGTGAATCTTTGGCACTCTCCTACGAGCAGTACTTC. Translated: CASSESLALSYEQYF.

The CDR3 coding sequence is TGTGCCGCCCGGGATGGGACAGGGGCCTCCTACGAGCAGTACTTC. This gives the protein CAARDGTGASYEQYF. The chain carries TRBV10-3 and TRBJ2-7; 10 bases are a match to TRBD1. Germline assignment: CDR1 ENHRY and CDR2 SYGVKD. J gave up 0 bases and V 11 bases, and 10 bases lay outside the gene matches. This CDR3 region has 15 residues.

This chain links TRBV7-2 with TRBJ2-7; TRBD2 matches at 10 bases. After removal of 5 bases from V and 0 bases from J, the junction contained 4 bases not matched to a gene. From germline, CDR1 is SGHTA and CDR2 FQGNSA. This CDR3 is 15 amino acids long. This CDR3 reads CASSPLAGVSYEQYF. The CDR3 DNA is TGTGCCAGCAGCCCCCTAGCGGGGGTCTCCTACGAGCAGTACTTC.

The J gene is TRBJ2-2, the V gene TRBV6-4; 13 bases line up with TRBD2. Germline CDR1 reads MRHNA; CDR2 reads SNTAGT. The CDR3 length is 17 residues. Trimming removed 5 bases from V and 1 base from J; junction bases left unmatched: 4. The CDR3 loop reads CASSRLAGGLNTGELFF. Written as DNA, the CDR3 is TGTGCCAGCAGTCGACTAGCGGGGGGTTTGAACACCGGGGAGCTGTTTTTT.

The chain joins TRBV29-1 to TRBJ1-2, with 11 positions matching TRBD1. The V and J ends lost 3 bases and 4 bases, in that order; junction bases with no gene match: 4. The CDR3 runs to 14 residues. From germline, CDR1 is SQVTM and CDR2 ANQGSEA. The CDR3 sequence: CSVDPGQGVYGYTF. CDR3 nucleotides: TGCAGCGTTGACCCGGGACAGGGGGTCTATGGCTACACCTTC.

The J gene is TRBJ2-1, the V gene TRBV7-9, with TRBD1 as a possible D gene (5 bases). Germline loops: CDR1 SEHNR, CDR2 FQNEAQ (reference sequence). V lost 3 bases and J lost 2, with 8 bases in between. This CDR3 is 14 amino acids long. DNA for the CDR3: TGTGCCAGCAGCTTGCGACAGACCTACAATGAGCAGTTCTTC. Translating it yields CASSLRQTYNEQFF.

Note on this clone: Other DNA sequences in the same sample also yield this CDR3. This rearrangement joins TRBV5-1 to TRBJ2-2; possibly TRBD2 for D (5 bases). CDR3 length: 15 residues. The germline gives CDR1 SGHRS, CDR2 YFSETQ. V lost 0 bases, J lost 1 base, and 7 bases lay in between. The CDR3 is CASSLASGNTGELFF. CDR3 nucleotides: TGCGCCAGCAGCTTGGCAAGCGGGAACACCGGGGAGCTGTTTTTT.

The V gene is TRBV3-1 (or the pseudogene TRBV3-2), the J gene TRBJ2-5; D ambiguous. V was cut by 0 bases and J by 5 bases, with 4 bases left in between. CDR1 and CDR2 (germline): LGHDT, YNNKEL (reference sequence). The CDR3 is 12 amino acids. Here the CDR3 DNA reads TGTGCCAGCAGCCAAGACGTCGAGACCCAGTACTTC. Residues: CASSQDVETQYF.

The CDR3 DNA reads TGTGCCAGCAGCTTAGTGATGAAGGGTTGGGGCAATCAGCCCCAGCATTTT. It encodes CASSLVMKGWGNQPQHF. The chain recombines TRBV7-8 with TRBJ1-5; D gene ambiguous. Trimming took off 1 base at V and 2 bases at J, with 15 bases between the two ends. Germline CDR1 reads SGHVS; CDR2 reads FQNEAQ. This CDR3 has 17 residues.

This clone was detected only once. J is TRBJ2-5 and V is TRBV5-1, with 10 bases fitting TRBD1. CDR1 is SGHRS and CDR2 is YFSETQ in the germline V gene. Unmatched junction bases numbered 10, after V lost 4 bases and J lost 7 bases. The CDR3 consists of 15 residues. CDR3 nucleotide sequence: TGCGCCAGCAGCAATCGACAGGGGGCGCGCGGGACCCAGTACTTC. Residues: CASSNRQGARGTQYF.

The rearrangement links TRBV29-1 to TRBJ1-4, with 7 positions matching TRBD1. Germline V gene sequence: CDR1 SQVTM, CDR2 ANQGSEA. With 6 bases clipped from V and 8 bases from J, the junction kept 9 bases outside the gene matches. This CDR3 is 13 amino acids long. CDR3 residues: CSVGQGVEEKLFF. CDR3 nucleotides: TGCAGCGTGGGGCAGGGGGTGGAGGAAAAACTGTTTTTT. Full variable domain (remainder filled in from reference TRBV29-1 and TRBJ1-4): SAVISQKPSRDICQRGTSLTIQCQVDSQVTMMFWYRQQPGQSLTLIATANQGSEATYESGFVIDKFPISRPNLTFSTLTVSNMSPEDSSIYLCSVGQGVEEKLFFGSGTQLSVL.

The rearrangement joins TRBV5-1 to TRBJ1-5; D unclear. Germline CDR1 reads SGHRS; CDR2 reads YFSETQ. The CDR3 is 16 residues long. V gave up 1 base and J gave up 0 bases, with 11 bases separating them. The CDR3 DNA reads TGCGCCAGCAGCTTGACGGGCCCGGGTAGCAATCAGCCCCAGCATTTT. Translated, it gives CASSLTGPGSNQPQHF.

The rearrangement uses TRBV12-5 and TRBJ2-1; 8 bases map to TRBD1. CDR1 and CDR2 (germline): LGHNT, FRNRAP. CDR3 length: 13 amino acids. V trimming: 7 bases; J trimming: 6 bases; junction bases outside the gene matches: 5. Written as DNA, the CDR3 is TGTGCTAGTGCCTCCGACAGGGGCAATGAGCAGTTCTTC. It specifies CASASDRGNEQFF.

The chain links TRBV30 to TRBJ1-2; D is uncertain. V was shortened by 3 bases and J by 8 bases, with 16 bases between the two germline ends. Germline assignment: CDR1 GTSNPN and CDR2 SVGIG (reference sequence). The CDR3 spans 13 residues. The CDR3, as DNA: TGTGCCTGGAGATCGACCCGGAGCGGAGGCTACACCTTC. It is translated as CAWRSTRSGGYTF.